A single sample is the source of the 28 T cell receptor beta chains below, sequenced in a study of blood T cells in healthy people across ages. With a J-beta primer mix and a sample-barcoded 5' primer, a second PCR ran 7 to 11 cycles. TCRdb analysed the 5' RACE reads with MiXCR anew, one entry per CDR3 protein. Of over a million distinct CDR3 sequences in the sample, around 43% were seen once. Sequenced input: blood. These receptors originate from a woman in her sixties or seventies in good health.

This clonotype has at least ten counts. The J gene is TRBJ2-4, the V gene TRBV20-1, with D possibly being TRBD1 (6 bases). The CDR3 extends over 17 amino acids. CDR1 and CDR2 from the germline V gene are DFQATT and SNEGSKA (reference sequence). Trimming removed 0 bases at V and 5 bases at J, with 20 bases between. This CDR3 is CSARDPGTRVTENIQYF. In DNA, the CDR3 is TGCAGTGCTAGAGACCCAGGGACAAGGGTCACAGAAAACATTCAGTACTTC.

The V call is TRBV20-1, the J call TRBJ2-7; 11 nucleotides line up with TRBD1. Germline V gene sequence: CDR1 DFQATT, CDR2 SNEGSKA (reference sequence). V was pared by 5 bases and J by 5 bases, with 8 bases of the junction left unmatched. This CDR3 is built from 14 residues. The CDR3 nucleotides read TGCAGTGCTCGCGGACAGGGGGCTTCAGACGAGCAGTACTTC. Residues: CSARGQGASDEQYF.

The V call is TRBV7-6, the J call TRBJ2-1; TRBD1 might be the D (6 bases). The V gene's germline CDR1 is SGHVS and CDR2 FNYEAQ. The CDR3 is 14 amino acids. V lost 5 bases, J lost 6 bases, and 14 bases lay in between. The CDR3, as DNA: TGTGCCAGCAGCCAGGACAGTCTAGGCAATGAGCAGTTCTTC. This encodes CASSQDSLGNEQFF.

The chain uses TRBV14 and TRBJ2-1; D is perhaps TRBD1 (5 bases). Germline V lookup: CDR1 SGHDN, CDR2 FVKESK. Trimming pared 2 bases from V and 8 bases from J, leaving 16 bases between. The CDR3 length is 15 residues. The CDR3 DNA follows: TGTGCCAGCAGCCAAAAGCACAGGCCCTCGGATGAGCAGTTCTTC. Translated: CASSQKHRPSDEQFF.

This rearrangement joins TRBV7-9 to TRBJ2-4, with a tentative D call TRBD1 (7 bases). The DNA matches TRBJ2-7 better at its end, which makes the J call doubtful. Germline V lookup: CDR1 SEHNR, CDR2 FQNEAQ (reference sequence). CDR3 length equals 15 residues. CDR3 nucleotide sequence: TGTGCCAGCAGCTCGAGGAGGGGGCTCAGGGACGAGCAGTACTTC. Protein sequence: CASSSRRGLRDEQYF.

V and J are TRBV2 and TRBJ2-5; 7 positions agree with TRBD2. Unmatched junction bases numbered 11, after V lost 7 bases and J lost 3 bases. Germline assignment: CDR1 SNHLY and CDR2 FYNNEI. The CDR3 is 15 residues long. The CDR3 region is CASTDGRRGEETQYF. The CDR3 DNA reads TGTGCCAGCACAGACGGCCGTCGGGGGGAAGAGACCCAGTACTTC.

This clonotype was recorded only once. The chain links TRBV7-2 to TRBJ2-1; TRBD2 aligns across 14 bases. The CDR3 runs 15 residues. Looked up from germline, CDR1 is SGHTA and CDR2 is FQGNSA. Unmatched junction bases numbered 5, after V lost 4 bases and J lost 9 bases. The DNA of the CDR3 is TGTGCCAGCAGCTCGGGACTAGCGGGAGTGGGTGAGCAGTTCTTC. It is translated as CASSSGLAGVGEQFF.

The V and J genes are TRBV5-1 and TRBJ2-7, with 11 bases lining up with TRBD2. V lost 4 bases, J lost 7 bases, and 10 bases stayed unmatched. The CDR3 loop spans 15 amino acids. Germline V CDR1 and CDR2: SGHRS, YFSETQ. The CDR3 coding sequence is TGCGCCAGCAGCCCACTAGCGGGAGCATCCAATGAGCAGTACTTC. Protein: CASSPLAGASNEQYF.

At least ten counts were recorded for this clonotype. This rearrangement joins TRBV10-3 to TRBJ1-2, with D possibly TRBD1 on 5 matching bases. The length of the CDR3 is 13 residues. The germline gives CDR1 ENHRY, CDR2 SYGVKD. V lost 2 bases and J 4 bases, leaving 8 bases between the germline ends. The CDR3 sequence: CAISERGSYGYTF. CDR3 bases: TGTGCCATCAGTGAGAGGGGCAGCTATGGCTACACCTTC.

This clonotype was seen more than once but under ten times. This may arise from a read error, as a much more abundant clone is one base away. The V gene is TRBV7-8, the J gene TRBJ1-2, with D perhaps matching TRBD1 (6 bases). Deletions cut 5 bases from V and 5 bases from J, with 15 bases between. This CDR3 has 14 amino acids. The germline V gene encodes CDR1 SGHVS and CDR2 FQNEAQ. The CDR3 loop reads CASSVGGGPYGYTF. In nucleotides, the CDR3 is TGTGCCAGCAGCGTAGGAGGGGGACCGTATGGCTACACCTTC.

This clonotype has only a few counts. The chain employs TRBV20-1 and TRBJ2-7; a weak D match, TRBD1 (6 bases). Germline V gene lookup returns CDR1 DFQATT and CDR2 SNEGSKA (reference sequence). The CDR3 covers 17 residues. V was cut by 3 bases and J by 4 bases, with 25 bases left in between. The CDR3 DNA follows: TGCAGTGCTAGCCGCTTAGAACCGGGACACGACACATACGAGCAGTACTTC. Translating gives CSASRLEPGHDTYEQYF.

This clonotype was observed many times. The rearrangement joins TRBV24-1 to TRBJ2-7; D unresolved. CDR1 and CDR2 (germline): KGHDR, SFDVKD. The CDR3 totals 13 residues. Trimming removed 3 bases from V and 4 bases from J, with 9 bases in between. CDR3 nucleotide sequence: TGTGCCACCAGTGATACGGTTGGGTACGAGCAGTACTTC. Amino acids: CATSDTVGYEQYF.

This rearrangement joins TRBV7-9 to TRBJ2-5; no clear D. From germline, CDR1 is SEHNR and CDR2 FQNEAQ (reference sequence). With 10 bases removed from V and 5 bases from J, the gap between germline ends came to 20 bases. The CDR3 has 14 residues. The CDR3 sequence: CATRSRGPRETQYF. The DNA of the CDR3 is TGTGCCACCAGGTCGAGAGGACCTCGGGAGACCCAGTACTTC.

The rearrangement links TRBV20-1 to TRBJ1-2; D gene uncertain. The CDR3 contains 11 residues. Looked up from germline, CDR1 is DFQATT and CDR2 is SNEGSKA (reference sequence). The CDR3 region has the DNA TGCAGCGCCGCAGCGCATCTCAGCTACACCTTC. Amino acids: CSAAAHLSYTF.

Worth noting for this clonotype: Relative to the germline gene, one junction end is altered; a read error may explain this. The chain has TRBV25-1 and TRBJ2-5, with D unclear. Per the germline V gene, CDR1 is MGHDK and CDR2 is SYGVNS. The CDR3 covers 11 residues. This chain's CDR3 is CAGSEGWTQYF. Here the CDR3 DNA reads TGTGCCGGCAGTGAAGGGTGGACCCAGTACTTC.

This clonotype was seen a handful of times. The J gene is TRBJ2-1, the V gene TRBV7-3, with 7 bases matching TRBD2. The J call is in doubt because the DNA end fits TRBJ2-7 better. This CDR3 is built from 14 residues. Germline V gene lookup returns CDR1 SGHTA and CDR2 FQGTGA. The CDR3 protein is CASSQRGDYNEQYF. The CDR3 nucleotides read TGTGCCAGCAGCCAGCGGGGCGATTACAATGAGCAGTACTTC.

With regard to this clonotype: This may stem from a read error, because a much larger clone lies one nucleotide away. The V and J genes are TRBV6-5 and TRBJ2-7; D gene ambiguous. Germline V lookup: CDR1 MNHEY, CDR2 SVGAGI. CDR3 length: 12 residues. The CDR3 reads CPSSSRSYEQYF. The CDR3 coding sequence is TGTCCCAGCAGTTCCAGGTCCTACGAGCAGTACTTC.

Remarks on this clonotype: Being one base from a much bigger clone, this may be a read error. The chain combines TRBV29-1 with TRBJ2-3; 8 positions agree with TRBD2. Per germline, CDR1 SQVTM and CDR2 ANQGSEA. The CDR3 spans 14 residues. Unmatched junction bases numbered 11, after V lost 7 bases and J lost 5 bases. The CDR3 loop is CSDDFRAGVDTQYF. CDR3 DNA sequence: TGCAGCGATGACTTCCGAGCGGGAGTAGATACGCAGTATTTT.

This clonotype showed up just a few times. The chain couples TRBV28 to TRBJ2-7; D is unresolved. Germline V gene lookup returns CDR1 MDHEN and CDR2 SYDVKM. V was cut by 5 bases and J by 6 bases, with 8 bases left in between. CDR3 length equals 11 residues. This chain's CDR3 is CASSRLVEQYF. CDR3 sequence (DNA): TGTGCCAGCAGTCGACTTGTCGAGCAGTACTTC.

The chain employs TRBV5-4 and TRBJ2-1, with TRBD2 identical over 9 bases. CDR1 SGHNT and CDR2 YYREEE come from the germline V gene (reference sequence). The CDR3 contains 16 residues. Trimming at V came to 4 bases and at J to 5 bases, leaving 10 bases not matched to a gene. The CDR3 loop is CASSQTSGGWDNEQFF. CDR3 DNA: TGTGCCAGCAGCCAGACTAGCGGAGGGTGGGACAATGAGCAGTTCTTC.

This clonotype was found a few times. The chain carries TRBV2 and TRBJ2-7; TRBD2 agrees at 8 bases. Germline assignment: CDR1 SNHLY and CDR2 FYNNEI. V gave up 6 bases and J gave up 0 bases; unmatched junction bases: 10. This CDR3 is built from 16 residues. The CDR3 DNA sequence: TGTGCCAGCAGAGAACTAGCGGCCCTGAGCTCCTACGAGCAGTACTTC. Translation gives CASRELAALSSYEQYF.

This clonotype was seen a handful of times. The chain uses TRBV10-3 and TRBJ2-7; either TRBD1 or TRBD2 may supply D (5 bases each). The V gene's germline CDR1 is ENHRY and CDR2 SYGVKD. The length of the CDR3 is 12 residues. V was trimmed by 4 bases and J by 6 bases, leaving 10 bases between them. Here the CDR3 DNA reads TGTGCCATCAGTGCCTCAGGGACCGAGCAGTACTTC. This sequence encodes CAISASGTEQYF.

The chain combines TRBV7-9 with TRBJ1-2, with D unclear. V dropped 0 bases and J dropped 2 bases, with 10 bases sitting between them. Germline loops: CDR1 SEHNR, CDR2 FQNEAQ (reference sequence). The CDR3 is 15 residues long. The CDR3: CASSLAAVGNYGYTF. The CDR3 DNA reads as TGTGCCAGCAGCTTAGCGGCAGTTGGGAACTATGGCTACACCTTC.

The chain recombines TRBV29-1 with TRBJ2-2; TRBD2 matches at 14 bases. Per germline, CDR1 SQVTM and CDR2 ANQGSEA. This CDR3 spans 15 amino acids. Unmatched junction bases numbered 5, after V lost 7 bases and J lost 4 bases. CDR3 sequence: CSARLAGGSTGELFF. DNA for the CDR3: TGCAGCGCACGACTAGCGGGAGGGTCCACCGGGGAGCTGTTTTTT.

This clonotype appeared a few times. The J gene is TRBJ2-7, the V gene TRBV9; 7 bases align to TRBD1. The CDR3 is 14 residues long. Per germline, CDR1 SGDLS and CDR2 YYNGEE. After removal of 4 bases from V and 0 bases from J, the junction contained 4 bases not matched to a gene. CDR3 in DNA: TGTGCCAGCAGCATTGGGACAGACTCCTACGAGCAGTACTTC. Its translation: CASSIGTDSYEQYF.

The chain employs TRBV20-1 and TRBJ2-7; D is unresolved. Germline assignment: CDR1 DFQATT and CDR2 SNEGSKA (reference sequence). The V gene lost 1 base and the J gene lost 7 bases, with 14 bases spanning the gap. The CDR3 extends over 13 amino acids. The CDR3 region has the DNA TGCAGTGCTAGAGCTCACGGCCTCGGGGAGCAGTACTTC. The encoded protein is CSARAHGLGEQYF.

In this sample, this clonotype turned up a few times. The rearrangement uses TRBV5-6 and TRBJ1-2, with D uncertain. The germline gives CDR1 SGHDT, CDR2 YYEEEE. The V gene lost 4 bases and the J gene lost 0 bases, with 16 bases spanning the gap. The CDR3 totals 16 residues. The CDR3 coding sequence is TGTGCCAGCAGCCGAGAGCGGATTTATTCTAACTATGGCTACACCTTC. Translation: CASSRERIYSNYGYTF.

V and J are TRBV5-5 and TRBJ2-5; 7 bases line up with TRBD1. CDR3 size: 14 residues. J lost 4 bases, V lost 1 base, and 4 bases had no gene match. The germline V gene has CDR1 SGHKS and CDR2 YYEKEE (reference sequence). CDR3 DNA sequence: TGTGCCAGCAGCTTGCCGGGACAGCTAGAGACCCAGTACTTC. Translating it yields CASSLPGQLETQYF.